Below, 19 T cell receptor beta chains from the same sample are listed, as sequenced in a study of T cell responses to AZD1222 COVID-19 vaccine. Sequencing was performed with immunoSEQ multiplex PCR; in TCRdb, only in-frame clones are kept and a portion is missing. The table includes about 120,000 clones, approximately 86% detected once. Sample: peripheral blood, taken on day 0 of AZD1222 vaccination. These receptors were taken from an adult in good health.

This clone was seen only a few times. The rearrangement links TRBV6-5 to TRBJ2-1; perhaps TRBD2 as D (5 bases). CDR1 and CDR2 (germline): MNHEY, SVGAGI. The CDR3 is 15 residues long. With 5 bases removed from V and 0 bases from J, the gap between germline ends came to 11 bases. The CDR3 is CASSPVGSSYNEQFF. DNA of the CDR3: TGTGCCAGCAGTCCCGTGGGGAGCTCCTACAATGAGCAGTTCTTC.

The chain has TRBV12-3 or TRBV12-4 and TRBJ1-1; D call uncertain. The V end was cut by 6 bases, the J end by 0 bases, with 8 bases between. This CDR3 is 13 amino acids long. CDR3 sequence: CASRQIMNTEAFF. As DNA, the CDR3 is TGTGCCAGCAGACAGATTATGAACACTGAAGCTTTCTTT.

The chain is built from TRBV7-2 and TRBJ1-6; D is uncertain. V was clipped by 6 bases and J by 14 bases, with 14 bases between them. CDR1 SGHTA and CDR2 FQGNSA come from the germline V gene. The CDR3 sequence is 12 residues long. The CDR3: CASRENNPTLHF. CDR3 bases: TGTGCCAGCAGGGAAAATAATCCCACCCTCCACTTT.

V is TRBV4-3 and J is TRBJ2-1; tentative D call: TRBD1 (6 bases). The CDR3 runs 14 residues. The germline CDR1 and CDR2 sequences are LGHNA and YSLEER. V lost 0 bases, J lost 4 bases, and 7 bases lay in between. The CDR3 DNA reads TGCGCCAGCAGCCAAGAGACAGGATACAATGAGCAGTTCTTC. This translates into CASSQETGYNEQFF.

The CDR3 sequence is CASSVRGGLLEETQYF. Written as DNA, the CDR3 is TGTGCCAGCAGTGTGCGGGGGGGCCTCCTTGAAGAGACCCAGTACTTC. This sequence joins TRBV2 and TRBJ2-5, with 9 positions matching TRBD2. Germline CDR1 reads SNHLY; CDR2 reads FYNNEI. V was pared by 4 bases and J by 3 bases, with 9 bases of the junction left unmatched. The CDR3 extends over 16 amino acids.

This clone appeared a single time. The chain combines TRBV7-9 with TRBJ1-6; TRBD1 is a possible D gene (6 bases). The V gene lost 2 bases and the J gene lost 7 bases, with 9 bases spanning the gap. The CDR3 length is 14 residues. Germline V gives CDR1 SEHNR, CDR2 FQNEAQ (reference sequence). CDR3 coding DNA: TGTGCCAGCAGCTTATGGCAGGGGAATTCACCCCTCCACTTT. This encodes CASSLWQGNSPLHF.

This clone was counted a few times. The V gene is TRBV16, the J gene TRBJ1-6, with TRBD1 as a possible D gene (5 bases). Germline V gene lookup returns CDR1 KGHSY and CDR2 FQNENV. The CDR3 is made up of 15 amino acids. V lost 7 bases and J 7 bases, leaving 17 bases between the germline ends. CDR3 loop: CASKANFGANSPLHF. CDR3 DNA: TGTGCCAGCAAAGCCAATTTCGGGGCCAATTCACCCCTCCACTTT.

The genes are TRBV7-3 and TRBJ2-5; tentatively, D is TRBD1 or TRBD2 (6 bases each). The CDR3 loop spans 14 amino acids. V dropped 1 base and J dropped 1 base, with 7 bases sitting between them. Germline assignment: CDR1 SGHTA and CDR2 FQGTGA. The CDR3: CASSLRGAQETQYF. The DNA of the CDR3 is TGTGCCAGCAGCTTAAGGGGGGCCCAAGAGACCCAGTACTTC.

About this clone: The identical CDR3 is also encoded by other nucleotide sequences in the sample. The rearrangement links TRBV5-4 to TRBJ2-1, with TRBD2 matching over 10 bases. The CDR3 contains 15 residues. The J segment lost 3 bases and the V segment lost 4 bases, leaving 4 bases of the junction unmatched. CDR1 SGHNT and CDR2 YYREEE come from the germline V gene (reference sequence). The CDR3 nucleotides read TGTGCCAGCAGCCTTACTAGCGGGATCTACAATGAGCAGTTCTTC. Translated: CASSLTSGIYNEQFF.

This chain connects TRBV2 to TRBJ2-1, with TRBD1 matching over 9 bases. There are 14 residues in the CDR3. J gave up 5 bases and V 6 bases, and 5 bases lay outside the gene matches. CDR1 SNHLY and CDR2 FYNNEI come from the germline V gene. The CDR3 nucleotides are TGTGCCAGCAGGGGACAGGGCCTAAACAATGAGCAGTTCTTC. This translates into CASRGQGLNNEQFF.

This clone was observed a single time. In DNA, the CDR3 is TGTGCCAGCAGTCGCTACGGGACAGAGGGCAATCAGCCCCAGCATTTT. Its protein product is CASSRYGTEGNQPQHF. The chain links TRBV7-2 to TRBJ1-5; the match to TRBD1 covers 7 bases. V shed 6 bases, J shed 2 bases, and the junction held 10 bases outside the gene matches. The CDR3 totals 16 residues. Germline CDR1 SGHTA, CDR2 FQGNSA.

The chain links TRBV7-9 to TRBJ1-2, with D uncertain. This CDR3 has 14 amino acids. The V and J ends lost 4 bases and 0 bases respectively, with 9 bases between them. Germline V CDR1 and CDR2: SEHNR, FQNEAQ (reference sequence). The CDR3 DNA follows: TGTGCCAGCAGCTCCGTGGAGACTAACTATGGCTACACCTTC. Translation: CASSSVETNYGYTF.

This sequence joins TRBV6-5 and TRBJ1-5; D call uncertain. CDR1 MNHEY and CDR2 SVGAGI come from the germline V gene. This CDR3 has 13 amino acids. Trimming removed 6 bases from V and 0 bases from J, with 6 bases in between. The CDR3 loop is CASRYSSNQPQHF. In DNA, the CDR3 is TGTGCCAGCAGGTACAGTAGCAATCAGCCCCAGCATTTT.

The V and J genes are TRBV7-3 and TRBJ2-2; D tentatively reads TRBD1 or TRBD2 (5 bases each). Germline V gene sequence: CDR1 SGHTA, CDR2 FQGTGA. CDR3 length equals 14 residues. Trimming pared 5 bases from V and 6 bases from J, leaving 13 bases between. In nucleotides, the CDR3 is TGTGCCAGCAGCCTTAATTCGGGGCCCGGGGAGCTGTTTTTT. Amino acid sequence: CASSLNSGPGELFF.

The rearrangement joins TRBV7-9 to TRBJ2-7; maybe TRBD1 (7 bases). Germline V gene lookup returns CDR1 SEHNR and CDR2 FQNEAQ (reference sequence). The CDR3 covers 18 residues. Trimming removed 5 bases from V and 2 bases from J, with 25 bases in between. In DNA form, the CDR3 reads TGTGCCAGCAGCCACCCCGCGGCCCCAGGGGGGCGAGCCTACGAGCAGTACTTC. It is translated as CASSHPAAPGGRAYEQYF.

The chain employs TRBV5-6 and TRBJ2-3; D is possibly TRBD2 (6 bases). The ends were cut back, 1 base at V and 2 bases at J, with 11 bases in the middle. The CDR3 totals 15 residues. Germline CDR1 reads SGHDT; CDR2 reads YYEEEE. CDR3 loop: CASSLLGGNTDTQYF. The CDR3 region has the DNA TGTGCCAGCAGCTTGCTCGGGGGAAACACAGATACGCAGTATTTT.

This rearrangement joins TRBV25-1 to TRBJ1-2; maybe TRBD1 (5 bases). CDR1 and CDR2 (germline): MGHDK, SYGVNS. CDR3 length: 14 amino acids. V lost 1 base to trimming and J lost 5 bases, with 11 bases between them. The CDR3 spells CASSESPEGYGYTF. CDR3 bases: TGTGCCAGCAGTGAATCTCCAGAGGGGTATGGCTACACCTTC.

CDR3 in DNA: TGTGCCAGCAGCTCCCCTCGGACAGGGGAGAGATATGGCTACACCTTC. This encodes CASSSPRTGERYGYTF. The chain recombines TRBV7-9 with TRBJ1-2, with TRBD1 matching over 9 bases. CDR1 and CDR2 (germline): SEHNR, FQNEAQ (reference sequence). The V gene end was trimmed by 4 bases and the J gene end by 5 bases; junction bases not matched to a gene: 11. This CDR3 is 16 amino acids long.

The table lists this clone with a few counts. V is TRBV2 and J is TRBJ1-4; D unclear. The length of the CDR3 is 15 residues. Germline assignment: CDR1 SNHLY and CDR2 FYNNEI. Trimming took 9 bases from V and 0 from J, leaving 14 bases between them. This chain's CDR3 is CASARGGATNEKLFF. The CDR3 nucleotides read TGTGCCAGTGCGCGGGGTGGGGCAACTAATGAAAAACTGTTTTTT.